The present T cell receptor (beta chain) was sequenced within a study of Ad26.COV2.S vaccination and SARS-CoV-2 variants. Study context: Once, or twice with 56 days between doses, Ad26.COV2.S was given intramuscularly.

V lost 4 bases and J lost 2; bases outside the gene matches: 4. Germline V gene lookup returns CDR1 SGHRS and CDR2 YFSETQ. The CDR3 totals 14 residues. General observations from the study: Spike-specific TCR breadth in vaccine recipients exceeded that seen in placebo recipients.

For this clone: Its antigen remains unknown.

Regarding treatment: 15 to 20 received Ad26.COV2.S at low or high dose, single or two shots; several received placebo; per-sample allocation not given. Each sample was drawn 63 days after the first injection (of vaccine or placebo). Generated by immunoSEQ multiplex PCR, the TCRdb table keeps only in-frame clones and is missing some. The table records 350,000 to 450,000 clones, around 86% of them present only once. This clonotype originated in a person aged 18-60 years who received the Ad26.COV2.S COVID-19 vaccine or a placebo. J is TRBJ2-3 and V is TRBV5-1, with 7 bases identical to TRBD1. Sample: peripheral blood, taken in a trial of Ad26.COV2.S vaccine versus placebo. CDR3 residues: CASSPGQNTDTQYF. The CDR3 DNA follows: TGCGCCAGCAGCCCGGGACAGAACACAGATACGCAGTATTTT. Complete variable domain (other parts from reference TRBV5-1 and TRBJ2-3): KAGVTQTPRYLIKTRGQQVTLSCSPISGHRSVSWYQQTPGQGLQFLFEYFSETQRNKGNFPGRFSGRQFSNSRSEMNVSTLELGDSALYLCASSPGQNTDTQYFGPGTRLTVL.